This entry describes one TCR beta chain. What it binds is unknown. Spiking each PCR with synthetic TCR analog templates was performed. TCRdb keeps only in-frame clones here, not all; method: immunoSEQ multiplex PCR. The sample consists of tens of thousands of clones, approximately 90% of them appearing once. Sample time point: pretreatment peripheral blood. The data belong to a study of PD-L1 blockade in urothelial cancer. Study-wide context: Analyzed time points were 3 weeks (second dose) and 6 weeks after therapy began.

The CDR3 spans 17 residues. After removal of 0 bases from V and 3 bases from J, the junction contained 8 bases not matched to a gene. CDR1 is SGHAT and CDR2 is FQNNGV in the germline V gene. General study findings and limits: At 3 weeks on treatment, tumor-associated clones expanded more with durable benefit.

The sequences come from PBMCs, collected around atezolizumab (anti-PD-L1) treatment. The sequence was obtained from an older woman with urothelial cancer. The rearrangement uses TRBV11-2 and TRBJ1-3; TRBD1 aligns across 7 bases. The CDR3 DNA reads TGTGCCAGCAGCTTAGAAGGCGACAGGGTAGATGGAAACACCATATATTTT. This translates into CASSLEGDRVDGNTIYF.